Given below is one T cell receptor (beta chain) in context. Its antigen remains unknown. This specimen belongs to a study of radiotherapy plus CTLA-4 blockade in lung cancer. Study as a whole: Around a sixth of patients responded objectively, and around 32% achieved disease control. Study findings and constraints: The best prediction of response reportedly came from early blood T cell clone dynamics, with interferon-beta. TCR clones originating in tumors grew in number in blood after radiotherapy plus ipilimumab.

Sequencing used immunoSEQ multiplex PCR; TCRdb keeps in-frame clones, though not all of them. The sample records more than 12,000 clones, about two thirds being singletons. Germline V lookup: CDR1 SQVTM, CDR2 ANQGSEA. This CDR3 comprises 12 residues. Trimming cost V 3 bases and J 7 bases; bases outside gene matches: 2. V gene TRBV29-1 combines with J gene TRBJ2-1; 8 bases fit TRBD1. The receptor comes from a human donor with non-small cell lung cancer whose response to radiotherapy plus ipilimumab could not be evaluated. The specimen was peripheral blood, collected from a patient treated with radiotherapy plus ipilimumab. In DNA form, the CDR3 reads TGCAGCGTTGAGGGGACAGGTAATGAGCAGTTCTTC. Its protein product is CSVEGTGNEQFF.